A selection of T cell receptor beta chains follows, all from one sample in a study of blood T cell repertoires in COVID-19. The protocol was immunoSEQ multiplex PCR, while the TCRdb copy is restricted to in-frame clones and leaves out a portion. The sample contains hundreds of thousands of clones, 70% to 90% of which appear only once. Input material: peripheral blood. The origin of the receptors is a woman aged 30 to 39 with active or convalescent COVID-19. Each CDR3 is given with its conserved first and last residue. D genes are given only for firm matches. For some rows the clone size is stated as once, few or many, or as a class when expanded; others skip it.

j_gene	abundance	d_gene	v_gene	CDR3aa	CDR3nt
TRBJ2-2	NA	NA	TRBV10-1	CASRSGNTGELFF	TGCGCCAGCAGGTCCGGGAACACCGGGGAGCTGTTTTTT
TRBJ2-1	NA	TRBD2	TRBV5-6	CASSRGLRSSYNEQFF	TGTGCCAGCAGTCGGGGACTACGGAGCTCCTACAATGAGCAGTTCTTC
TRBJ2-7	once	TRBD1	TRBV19	CASSDRQGAYEQYF	TGTGCCAGTAGTGACCGACAGGGGGCCTACGAGCAGTACTTC
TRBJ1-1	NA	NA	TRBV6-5	CASWTVNTEAFF	TGTGCCAGCTGGACAGTGAACACTGAAGCTTTCTTT
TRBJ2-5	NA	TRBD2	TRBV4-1	CASSQPGLAGMQETQYF	TGCGCCAGCAGCCAGCCGGGACTAGCGGGAATGCAAGAGACCCAGTACTTC
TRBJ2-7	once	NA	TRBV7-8	CASSLLATPYEQYF	TGTGCCAGCAGCCTTCTAGCGACCCCCTACGAGCAGTACTTC
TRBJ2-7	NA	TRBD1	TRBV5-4	CASSSGQKDEQYF	TGTGCCAGCAGCTCGGGACAGAAGGACGAGCAGTACTTC
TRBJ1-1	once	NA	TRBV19	CASSGQAKLNTEAFF	TGTGCCAGTAGTGGGCAGGCCAAGTTGAACACTGAAGCTTTCTTT
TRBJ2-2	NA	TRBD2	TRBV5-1	CASSPGVAGGTGELFF	TGCGCCAGCAGCCCTGGGGTAGCGGGAGGCACCGGGGAGCTGTTTTTT
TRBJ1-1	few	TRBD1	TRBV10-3	CAITEGTGWPMNTEAFF	TGTGCCATCACGGAGGGGACAGGGTGGCCGATGAACACTGAAGCTTTCTTT
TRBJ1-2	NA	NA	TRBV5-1	CASSLQGWGYTF	TGCGCCAGCAGCCTACAGGGTTGGGGCTACACCTTC
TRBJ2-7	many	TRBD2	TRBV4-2	CASSQDTSGSYEQYF	TGTGCCAGCAGCCAAGATACTAGCGGCTCCTACGAGCAGTACTTC
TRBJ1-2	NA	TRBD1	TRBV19	CASSTPGTANYGYTF	TGTGCCAGTAGTACCCCAGGGACAGCAAACTATGGCTACACCTTC